This T cell receptor beta chain was sequenced during a study of blood T cell repertoires in COVID-19. Germline values: CDR1 ENHRY, CDR2 SYGVKD. The CDR3 extends over 14 amino acids. V shed 7 bases, J shed 7 bases, and the junction held 9 bases outside the gene matches. TCRdb keeps only in-frame clones here, not all; method: immunoSEQ multiplex PCR. Here the sample spans approximately 65,000 clones, around four fifths being singletons. Sequencing used peripheral blood. This chain joins TRBV10-3 and TRBJ1-2; TRBD1 aligns across 10 bases. The sequence was obtained from a woman aged 80 or over with active or convalescent COVID-19. The CDR3 nucleotides are TGTGCCATCACCGGACAGGGGGTTTCGGGTGGCTACACCTTC. Translating gives CAITGQGVSGGYTF.